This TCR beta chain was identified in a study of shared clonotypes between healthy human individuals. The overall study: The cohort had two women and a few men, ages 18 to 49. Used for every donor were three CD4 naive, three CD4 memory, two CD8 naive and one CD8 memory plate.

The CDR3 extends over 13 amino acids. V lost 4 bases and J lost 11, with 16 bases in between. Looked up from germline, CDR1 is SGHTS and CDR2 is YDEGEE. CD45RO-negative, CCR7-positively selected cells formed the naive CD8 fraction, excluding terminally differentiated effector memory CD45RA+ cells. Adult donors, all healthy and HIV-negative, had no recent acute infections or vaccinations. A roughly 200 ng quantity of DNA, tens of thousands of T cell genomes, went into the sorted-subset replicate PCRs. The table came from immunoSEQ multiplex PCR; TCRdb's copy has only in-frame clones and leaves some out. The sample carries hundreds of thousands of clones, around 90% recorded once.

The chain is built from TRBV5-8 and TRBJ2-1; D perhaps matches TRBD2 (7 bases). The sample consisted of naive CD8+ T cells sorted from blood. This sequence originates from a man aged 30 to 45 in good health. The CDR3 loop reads CASSQRGGPQQFF. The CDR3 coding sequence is TGTGCCAGCAGCCAAAGGGGGGGACCGCAGCAGTTCTTC. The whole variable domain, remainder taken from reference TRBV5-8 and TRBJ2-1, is EAGVTQSPTHLIKTRGQQATLRCSPISGHTSVYWYQQALGLGLQFLLWYDEGEERNRGNFPPRFSGRQFPNYSSELNVNALELEDSALYLCASSQRGGPQQFFGPGTRLTVL.